This entry features one T cell receptor beta chain sequence. The data belong to a study of metastatic and nonmetastatic thyroid tumors. Each patient came to thyroid surgery without any prior treatment (of any kind). V shed 3 bases and J shed 5 bases, with 19 bases lying between them. The CDR3 spans 16 residues. Germline CDR1 SGHVS, CDR2 FNYEAQ. Original data processing: Clinicopathological groups of papillary thyroid cancer showed CDR3 differences that were used to build a distant-metastasis classifier. TCRdb re-called clones via MiXCR from the PCR reads. It is TCRdb's table, rather than the study itself, that gives the V and J calls and clone size. The table includes 39,000 or so clones, less than 50% detected once.

The specimen was tumor tissue. This sequence originates from a male donor with papillary thyroid cancer or a benign thyroid nodule (not recorded which). Some clones in this sample may be carry-over from other donors' samples. V usage is TRBV7-6 and J usage is TRBJ2-5; D may correspond to TRBD1 or TRBD2 (5 bases each). CDR3 in amino acids: CASSLEWGSALETQYF. The CDR3 DNA reads TGTGCCAGCAGCTTGGAATGGGGGAGCGCTCTGGAGACCCAGTACTTC.